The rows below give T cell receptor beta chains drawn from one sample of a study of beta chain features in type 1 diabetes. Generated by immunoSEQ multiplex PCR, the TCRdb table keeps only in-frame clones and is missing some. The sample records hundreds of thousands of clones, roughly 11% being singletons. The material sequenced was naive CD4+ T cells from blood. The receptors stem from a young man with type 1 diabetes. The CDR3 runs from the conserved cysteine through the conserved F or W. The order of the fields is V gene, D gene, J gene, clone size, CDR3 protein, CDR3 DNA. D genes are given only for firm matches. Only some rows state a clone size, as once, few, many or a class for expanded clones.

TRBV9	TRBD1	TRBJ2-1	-	CASSRDRGREEQFF	TGTGCCAGCAGCCGGGACAGGGGGCGGGAGGAGCAGTTCTTC
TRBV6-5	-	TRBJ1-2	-	CASSSVRFYGYTF	TGTGCCAGCAGTTCCGTACGGTTCTATGGCTACACCTTC
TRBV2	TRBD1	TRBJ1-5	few	CASRVGQGARNQPQHF	TGTGCCAGCAGAGTGGGACAGGGGGCGAGGAATCAGCCCCAGCATTTT
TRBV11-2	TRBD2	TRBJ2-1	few	CASSWGSGGSYNEQFF	TGTGCCAGCAGCTGGGGTAGCGGGGGGTCCTACAATGAGCAGTTCTTC
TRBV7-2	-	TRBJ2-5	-	CASSPDYVRAQETQYF	TGTGCCAGCAGCCCAGACTATGTTCGGGCCCAAGAGACCCAGTACTTC
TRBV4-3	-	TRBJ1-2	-	CASSLLGSTAYGYTF	TGCGCCAGCAGCCTCCTCGGGTCTACGGCCTATGGCTACACCTTC
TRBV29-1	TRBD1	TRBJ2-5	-	CSVGGTGVRLETQYF	TGCAGCGTTGGGGGGACAGGGGTTCGTTTAGAGACCCAGTACTTC
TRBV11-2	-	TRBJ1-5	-	CASSSGGGQPQHF	TGTGCCAGCAGCTCTGGGGGGGGACAGCCCCAGCATTTT
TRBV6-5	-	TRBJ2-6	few	CASSSQGAGANVLTF	TGTGCCAGCAGTTCCCAGGGTGCTGGGGCCAACGTCCTGACTTTC
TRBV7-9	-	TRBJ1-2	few	CASSLVARYGYTF	TGTGCCAGCAGCTTAGTGGCACGCTATGGCTACACCTTC
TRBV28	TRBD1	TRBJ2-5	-	CASTSFMDRGNQETQYF	TGTGCCAGCACATCTTTCATGGACAGGGGGAACCAAGAGACCCAGTACTTC
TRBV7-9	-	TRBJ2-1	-	CASSSPRAGQFSYNEQFF	TGTGCCAGCAGTTCCCCCCGGGCAGGGCAATTCTCCTACAATGAGCAGTTCTTC
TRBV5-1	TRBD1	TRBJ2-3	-	CASSGTGTGGDTQYF	TGCGCCAGCAGTGGAACCGGGACAGGGGGAGATACGCAGTATTTT
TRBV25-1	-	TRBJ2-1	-	CASSEQGYYRNEQFF	TGTGCCAGCAGTGAACAGGGATATTATCGCAATGAGCAGTTCTTC
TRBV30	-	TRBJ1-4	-	CAWADSAIEKLFF	TGTGCCTGGGCAGACTCAGCGATCGAAAAACTGTTTTTT
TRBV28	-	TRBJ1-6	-	CASRQGSPLHF	TGTGCCAGCAGACAGGGCTCACCCCTCCACTTT
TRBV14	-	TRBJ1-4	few	CASSRQGKEKLFF	TGTGCCAGCAGCCGGCAGGGGAAGGAAAAACTGTTTTTT